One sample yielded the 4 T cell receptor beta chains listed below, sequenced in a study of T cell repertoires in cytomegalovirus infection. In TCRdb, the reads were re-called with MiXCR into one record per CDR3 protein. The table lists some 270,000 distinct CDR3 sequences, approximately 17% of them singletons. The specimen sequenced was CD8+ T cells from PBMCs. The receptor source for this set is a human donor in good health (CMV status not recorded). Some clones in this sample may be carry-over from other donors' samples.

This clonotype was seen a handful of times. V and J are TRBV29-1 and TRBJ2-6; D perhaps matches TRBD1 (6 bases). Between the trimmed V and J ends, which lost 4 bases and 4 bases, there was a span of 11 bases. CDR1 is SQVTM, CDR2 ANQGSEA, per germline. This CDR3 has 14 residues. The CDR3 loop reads CSVGLTGGANVLTF. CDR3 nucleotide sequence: TGCAGCGTTGGCCTCACAGGGGGGGCCAACGTCCTGACTTTC.

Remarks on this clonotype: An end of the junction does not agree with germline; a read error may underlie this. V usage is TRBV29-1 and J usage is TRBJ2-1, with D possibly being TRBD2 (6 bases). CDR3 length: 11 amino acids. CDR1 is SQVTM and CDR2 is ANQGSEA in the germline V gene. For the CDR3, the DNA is TGCAGCGTTCTAACGGGACTCTTGGGTTCCTTC. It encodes CSVLTGLLGSF.

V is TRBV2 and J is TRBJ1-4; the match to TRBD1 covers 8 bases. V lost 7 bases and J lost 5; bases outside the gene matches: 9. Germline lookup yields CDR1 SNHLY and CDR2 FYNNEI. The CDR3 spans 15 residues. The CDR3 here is CASTLSRDRNEKLFF. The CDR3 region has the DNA TGTGCCAGCACTCTTTCCCGGGACAGGAATGAAAAACTGTTTTTT.

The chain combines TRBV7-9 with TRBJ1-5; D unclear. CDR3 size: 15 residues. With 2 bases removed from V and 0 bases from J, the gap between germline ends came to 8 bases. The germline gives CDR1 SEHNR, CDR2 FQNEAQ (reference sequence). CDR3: CASSLTGNSNQPQHF. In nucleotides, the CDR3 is TGTGCCAGCAGCTTAACGGGTAATAGCAATCAGCCCCAGCATTTT.